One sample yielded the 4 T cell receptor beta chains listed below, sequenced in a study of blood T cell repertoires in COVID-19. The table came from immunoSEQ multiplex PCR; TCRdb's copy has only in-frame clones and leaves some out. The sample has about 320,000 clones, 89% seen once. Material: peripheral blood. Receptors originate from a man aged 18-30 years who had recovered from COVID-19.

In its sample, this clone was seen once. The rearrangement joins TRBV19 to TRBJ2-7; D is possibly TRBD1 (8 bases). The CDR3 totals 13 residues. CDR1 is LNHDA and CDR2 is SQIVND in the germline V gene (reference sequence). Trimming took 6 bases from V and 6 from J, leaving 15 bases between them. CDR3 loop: CASRKQGGTEQYF. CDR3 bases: TGTGCCAGTAGAAAACAGGGGGGGACCGAGCAGTACTTC.

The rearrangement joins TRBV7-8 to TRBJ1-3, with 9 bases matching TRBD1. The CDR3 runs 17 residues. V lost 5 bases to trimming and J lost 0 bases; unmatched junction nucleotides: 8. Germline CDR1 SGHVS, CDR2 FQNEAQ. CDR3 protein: CASSPGTGIFSGNTIYF. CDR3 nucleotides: TGTGCCAGCAGCCCCGGGACAGGGATATTCTCTGGAAACACCATATATTTT. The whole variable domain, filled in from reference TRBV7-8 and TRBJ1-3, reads GAGVSQSPRYKVAKRGQDVALRCDPISGHVSLFWYQQALGQGPEFLTYFQNEAQLDKSGLPSDRFFAERPEGSVSTLKIQRTQQEDSAVYLCASSPGTGIFSGNTIYFGEGSWLTVV.

The CDR3 DNA is TGTGCCAGCAGCCTTGACAGGGCTGGGGAGCAGTACTTC. Amino acid sequence: CASSLDRAGEQYF. The chain has TRBV11-2 and TRBJ2-7, with 7 positions matching TRBD1. CDR1 SGHAT and CDR2 FQNNGV come from the germline V gene. Trimming removed 5 bases from V and 7 bases from J; junction bases left unmatched: 8. The CDR3 runs to 13 residues. The full variable domain, rest sourced from reference TRBV11-2 and TRBJ2-7, is EAGVAQSPRYKIIEKRQSVAFWCNPISGHATLYWYQQILGQGPKLLIQFQNNGVVDDSQLPKDRFSAERLKGVDSTLKIQPAKLEDSAVYLCASSLDRAGEQYFGPGTRLTVT.

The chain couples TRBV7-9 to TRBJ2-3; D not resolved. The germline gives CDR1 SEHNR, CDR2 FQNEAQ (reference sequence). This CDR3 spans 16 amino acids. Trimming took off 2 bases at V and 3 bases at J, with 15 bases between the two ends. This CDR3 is CASSLSHAGWTDTQYF. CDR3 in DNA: TGTGCCAGCAGCTTATCCCACGCAGGATGGACAGATACGCAGTATTTT. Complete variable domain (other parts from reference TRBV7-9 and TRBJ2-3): DTGVSQNPRHKITKRGQNVTFRCDPISEHNRLYWYRQTLGQGPEFLTYFQNEAQLEKSRLLSDRFSAERPKGSFSTLEIQRTEQGDSAMYLCASSLSHAGWTDTQYFGPGTRLTVL.